The text below deals with one TCR beta chain. The sample belongs to a study of blood T cell repertoires in COVID-19. Study summary: Both acute and convalescent COVID-19 samples were obtained from the United States, Italy and Spain. In each case, the material was cDNA or gDNA derived from T cells, B-cell-depleted T cells, or PBMCs.

CDR3 length equals 15 residues. The germline gives CDR1 SGHTA, CDR2 FQGNSA. With 5 bases removed from V and 4 bases from J, the gap between germline ends came to 15 bases. Seattle participants joined during active infection and were tracked over time. Data came from immunoSEQ multiplex PCR; TCRdb stores just in-frame clones and leaves some out. The table records about 250,000 clones, approximately 88% of them present only once. Sequences were obtained from peripheral blood. This chain uses TRBV7-2 with TRBJ1-3; D perhaps matches TRBD1 (6 bases). The sequence was collected from a woman aged 25 to 45 with COVID-19, enrolled during active disease. CDR3 in amino acids: CASSPWGQGGNTIYF. CDR3 in DNA: TGTGCCAGCAGCCCGTGGGGGCAGGGGGGAAACACCATATATTTT.